The clone carrying this T cell receptor (beta chain) occurred many times. Antigen specificity is unknown. This sample is part of a study of neurological immune-mediated disorders. The CDR3 consists of 13 residues. The V and J ends lost 0 bases and 6 bases respectively, with 6 bases between them. Germline V gene data show CDR1 as SGHNT and CDR2 as YYREEE (reference sequence). Study-wide findings and caveats: The study found the most TCR clonal expansion in HTLV-1-associated myelopathy and the least in multiple sclerosis, below healthy controls. Expanded clones shared no CDR3 amino acid sequences across subjects, suggesting private repertoires in all groups.

5'RACE employing 10-nucleotide random UMIs yielded the cDNA. TCRdb ran MiXCR on the 5' RACE reads and lists one entry per CDR3 protein. The sample carries about 62,000 distinct CDR3 sequences, less than 4% recorded once. PBMCs stored at -80 C, numbering 2 million, were the origin of the unsorted libraries. This TCR was sampled from a woman aged 45-59 years with multiple sclerosis. The chain has TRBV5-4 and TRBJ2-2; D is unresolved. Sequences were obtained from PBMCs. The chain's CDR3 is CASSLGESGELFF. In DNA form, the CDR3 reads TGTGCCAGCAGCTTGGGGGAATCCGGGGAGCTGTTTTTT.